These 4 T cell receptor beta chains came from one sample sequenced in a study of blood T cell repertoires in COVID-19. TCRdb keeps only in-frame clones here, not all; method: immunoSEQ multiplex PCR. Of about 70,000 clones listed, roughly four fifths were seen once; the top ten hold 9% to 10%. Sequencing was carried out using peripheral blood. These receptors came from an elderly woman with acute or convalescent COVID-19.

V gene TRBV18 combines with J gene TRBJ1-4; D perhaps matches TRBD1 (5 bases). Germline CDR1 and CDR2: KGHSH and LQKENI. V lost 3 bases and J 8 bases, leaving 13 bases between the germline ends. This CDR3 contains 14 residues. CDR3 region: CASSPAGAGEKLFF. The CDR3 coding sequence is TGTGCCAGCTCACCCGCTGGGGCCGGGGAAAAACTGTTTTTT.

The V and J genes are TRBV3-1 (or the pseudogene TRBV3-2) and TRBJ2-7, with 11 bases identical to TRBD2. The length of the CDR3 is 18 residues. Germline V gene lookup returns CDR1 LGHDT and CDR2 YNNKEL (reference sequence). V gave up 5 bases and J gave up 0 bases; unmatched junction bases: 12. CDR3 DNA: TGTGCCAGCAGCAAGGGACTAGCGGACCGAAAACTCTCCTACGAGCAGTACTTC. This translates into CASSKGLADRKLSYEQYF.

The V gene is TRBV7-2, the J gene TRBJ1-2; the D gene is possibly TRBD1 (5 bases). The CDR3 is 15 residues long. The germline CDR1 and CDR2 sequences are SGHTA and FQGNSA. V gave up 2 bases and J gave up 6 bases, with 16 bases separating them. CDR3 region: CASSLLLIRADGYTF. In DNA form, the CDR3 reads TGTGCCAGCAGCTTATTGTTAATCAGGGCCGATGGCTACACCTTC. The full variable domain, rest sourced from reference TRBV7-2 and TRBJ1-2, is GAGVSQSPSNKVTEKGKDVELRCDPISGHTALYWYRQSLGQGLEFLIYFQGNSAPDKSGLPSDRFSAERTGGSVSTLTIQRTQQEDSAVYLCASSLLLIRADGYTFGSGTRLTVV.

Here the CDR3 DNA reads TGCGCCAGCAGCCGCCCCGATGGCGGGGTCGGCGAGCAGTACTTC. Amino acids: CASSRPDGGVGEQYF. The chain uses TRBV5-1 and TRBJ2-7; TRBD2 might be the D (6 bases). The CDR3 is 15 amino acids. Germline assignment: CDR1 SGHRS and CDR2 YFSETQ. The V end was cut by 4 bases, the J end by 6 bases, with 20 bases between. The full variable domain, with the rest looked up from reference TRBV5-1 and TRBJ2-7, is KAGVTQTPRYLIKTRGQQVTLSCSPISGHRSVSWYQQTPGQGLQFLFEYFSETQRNKGNFPGRFSGRQFSNSRSEMNVSTLELGDSALYLCASSRPDGGVGEQYFGPGTRLTVT.